This T cell receptor beta chain emerged from a study of T cell repertoires in cytomegalovirus infection. The V end lost 1 base, the J end lost 4 bases, and 14 bases lay between the germline ends. Germline V gene data show CDR1 as SGHVS and CDR2 as FQNEAQ. CDR3 length: 15 amino acids. One entry per CDR3 protein, called by TCRdb with MiXCR from the reads. The top ten hold 15% to 20% of the sample, which has 640,000 or so distinct CDR3 sequences, around a third seen once. Comment on this clonotype: Antigen: not known.

Sequenced here: cultured PBMCs, sampled from culture after CMV antigen stimulation. This TCR derives from a human donor in good health (CMV status not recorded). Some clones in this sample may be carry-over from other donors' samples. The chain recombines TRBV7-8 with TRBJ2-7; D is ambiguous. The CDR3 DNA reads TGTGCCAGCAGCTTAGACCGTGTCAGTTTGTACGAGCAGTACTTC. Amino acids: CASSLDRVSLYEQYF.